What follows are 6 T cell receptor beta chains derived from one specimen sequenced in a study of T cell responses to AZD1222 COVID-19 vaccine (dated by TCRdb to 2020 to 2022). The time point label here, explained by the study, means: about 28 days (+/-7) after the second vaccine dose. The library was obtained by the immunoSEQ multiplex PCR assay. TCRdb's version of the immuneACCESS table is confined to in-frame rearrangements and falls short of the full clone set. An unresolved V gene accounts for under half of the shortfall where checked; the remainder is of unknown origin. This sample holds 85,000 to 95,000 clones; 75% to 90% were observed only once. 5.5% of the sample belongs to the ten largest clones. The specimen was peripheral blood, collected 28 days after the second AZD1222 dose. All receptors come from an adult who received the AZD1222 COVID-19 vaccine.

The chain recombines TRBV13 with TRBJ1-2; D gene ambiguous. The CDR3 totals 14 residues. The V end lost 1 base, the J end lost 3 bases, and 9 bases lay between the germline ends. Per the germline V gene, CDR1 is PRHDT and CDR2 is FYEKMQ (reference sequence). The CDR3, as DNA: TGTGCCAGCAGCTTAGAAGGGATCCACTATGGCTACACCTTC. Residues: CASSLEGIHYGYTF.

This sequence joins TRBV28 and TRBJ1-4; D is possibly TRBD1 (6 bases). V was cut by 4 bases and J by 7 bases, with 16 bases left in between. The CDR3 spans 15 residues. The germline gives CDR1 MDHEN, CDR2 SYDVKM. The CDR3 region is CASSSPDRSGEKLFF. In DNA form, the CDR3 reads TGTGCCAGCAGTTCCCCCGACAGGAGCGGTGAAAAACTGTTTTTT.

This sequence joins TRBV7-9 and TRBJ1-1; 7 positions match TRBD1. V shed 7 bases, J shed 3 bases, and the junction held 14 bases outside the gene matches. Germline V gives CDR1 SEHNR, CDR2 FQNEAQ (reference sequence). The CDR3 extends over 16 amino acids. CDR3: CASNNLKTGFDTEAFF. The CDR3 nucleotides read TGTGCCAGCAACAACCTAAAGACAGGGTTTGACACTGAAGCTTTCTTT.

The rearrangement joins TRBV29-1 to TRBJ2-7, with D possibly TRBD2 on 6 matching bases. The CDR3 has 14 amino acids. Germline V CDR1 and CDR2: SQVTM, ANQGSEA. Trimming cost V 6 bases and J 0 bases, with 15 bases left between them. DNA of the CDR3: TGCAGCGTACGTACCGGGACTTACTCCTACGAGCAGTACTTC. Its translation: CSVRTGTYSYEQYF.

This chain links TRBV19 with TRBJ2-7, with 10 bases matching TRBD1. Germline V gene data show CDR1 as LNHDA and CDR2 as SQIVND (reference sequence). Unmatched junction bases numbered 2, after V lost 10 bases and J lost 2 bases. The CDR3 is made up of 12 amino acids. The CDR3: CATGTGAYEQYF. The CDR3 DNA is TGTGCCACCGGGACAGGGGCCTACGAGCAGTACTTC.

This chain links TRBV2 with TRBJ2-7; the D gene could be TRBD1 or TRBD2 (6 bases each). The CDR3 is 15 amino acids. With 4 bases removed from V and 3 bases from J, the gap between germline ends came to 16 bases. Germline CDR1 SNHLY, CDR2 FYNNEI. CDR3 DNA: TGTGCCAGCAGTGGTTTAAGGGGGGCGAGCTACGAGCAGTACTTC. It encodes CASSGLRGASYEQYF.